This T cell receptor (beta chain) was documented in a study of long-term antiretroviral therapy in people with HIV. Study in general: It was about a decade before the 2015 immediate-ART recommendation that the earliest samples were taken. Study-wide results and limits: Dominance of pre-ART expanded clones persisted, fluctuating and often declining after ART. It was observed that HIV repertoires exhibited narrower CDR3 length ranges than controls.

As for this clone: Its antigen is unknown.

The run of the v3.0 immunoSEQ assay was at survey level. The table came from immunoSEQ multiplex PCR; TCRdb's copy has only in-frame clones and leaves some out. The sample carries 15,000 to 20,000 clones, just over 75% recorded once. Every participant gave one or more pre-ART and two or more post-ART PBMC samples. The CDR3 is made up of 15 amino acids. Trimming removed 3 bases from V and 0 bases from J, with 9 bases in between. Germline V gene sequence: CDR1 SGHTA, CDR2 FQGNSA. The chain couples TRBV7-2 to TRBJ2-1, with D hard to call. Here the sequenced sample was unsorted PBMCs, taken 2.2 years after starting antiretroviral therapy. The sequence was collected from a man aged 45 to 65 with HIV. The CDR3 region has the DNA TGTGCCAGCAGCTTCGCAGTTGGCTCCTACAATGAGCAGTTCTTC. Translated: CASSFAVGSYNEQFF.